The following is a TCR beta chain sequence with its context. The specificity of this receptor is unknown. No much larger clone exists at a distance of one base, and base qualities are not known. This specimen comes from a study of T cell responses to AZD1222 COVID-19 vaccine (dated by TCRdb to about 2021). Some background on the complete study: A total of just over 230 trial participants underwent TCR sequencing, of whom some 200 had received two doses of AZD1222 and 26 had received two doses of the MenACWY control vaccine. Enrollment into the trials was organized by age into subgroups of 18-55, 56-69 and 70-plus years, and those subgroups contained approximately 150, 30 and 60 TCR-sequenced participants, respectively. Broader findings and caveats from the paper: Epitopes outside the regions mutated in the B.1.351 and B.1.1.7 variants were reportedly recognized by nearly half of the unique spike-specific TCRs. Because no day 14 peak-response samples were available, repertoires were characterized only after the peak T cell response. Participants were mostly white British, with more females than males. The authors suggested clonal diversity may have been underestimated. The 56-69-year group was small, and its depth increase did not reach significance, likely because of low power. CD4 TCRs associated with the vaccine covered the entire spike protein, and the dominant responses were in regions 160-218 and 743-854. Conclusions about previously exposed vaccinees are limited because only six or seven AZD1222 recipients were SARS-CoV-2 seropositive at baseline. Spike-specific TCR breadth and depth rose significantly after two AZD1222 doses compared with day 0 and with MenACWY recipients.

From a lookup of the germline V gene (reference sequence), CDR1 and CDR2 are LNHDA and SQIVND. From the cysteine through the phenylalanine, the CDR3 covers 18 amino acids. The CDR3 DNA has 54 bases and is translated from base 1. After removal of 4 bases from V and 3 bases from J, the junction retains 8 bases not matched to a gene. The CDR3 regions of human TCRbeta chains were subjected to immunosequencing. In the original analysis: TCRs in the repertoires were matched against a reference library of SARS-CoV-2-specific TCRs that had been generated with the MIRA antigen-specificity platform. Breadth meant the fraction of unique TCRs that were SARS-CoV-2-associated, whereas depth meant the fraction of total T cells that were SARS-CoV-2-associated. Each spike-specific TCR was assigned to its reactive spike region and to a CD4 or CD8 class using the MIRA data. Log10-transformed breadth and depth values were compared by one-way ANOVA with Sidak's multiple comparisons tests. The clones in this table, taken by TCRdb from immuneACCESS, are in-frame only. Not every clone is retained; where verified, under half of the shortfall comes from an unresolved V gene, and the cause of the rest is unknown. V and J calls and clone size are given by that table; D and trimming were obtained from the DNA. A total of some 180,000 clones appear in this sample, just over 90% of them only once. 1.5% to 2% of the sample goes to the ten largest clones.

This sample's time point label indicates: about 28 days (+/-7) after the second vaccine dose. AZD1222 recipients given second doses at about 4 weeks or at about 12 weeks were pooled, since spike-specific TCR depth and breadth were not found to differ between the two schedules. Vaccinee samples were obtained from the UK trials COV001 and COV002, which included a single-blind randomized controlled phase 2/3 trial of AZD1222 (ChAdOx1 nCoV-19) in healthy adults. Trial participant PBMC samples were collected at day 0 and day 28 after the second dose for TCRbeta chain sequencing. The chain is made from TRBV19 and TRBJ2-3; TRBD2 lines up with 15 middle nucleotides. Material: peripheral blood, obtained 28 days after the second AZD1222 dose. The sequence derives from an adult who received the AZD1222 COVID-19 vaccine. The DNA is as follows: TGTGCCAGTAGTAGGACTAGCGGGGGGGCCTTGAGGACAGATACGCAGTATTTT. Translated, it reads CASSRTSGGALRTDTQYF.